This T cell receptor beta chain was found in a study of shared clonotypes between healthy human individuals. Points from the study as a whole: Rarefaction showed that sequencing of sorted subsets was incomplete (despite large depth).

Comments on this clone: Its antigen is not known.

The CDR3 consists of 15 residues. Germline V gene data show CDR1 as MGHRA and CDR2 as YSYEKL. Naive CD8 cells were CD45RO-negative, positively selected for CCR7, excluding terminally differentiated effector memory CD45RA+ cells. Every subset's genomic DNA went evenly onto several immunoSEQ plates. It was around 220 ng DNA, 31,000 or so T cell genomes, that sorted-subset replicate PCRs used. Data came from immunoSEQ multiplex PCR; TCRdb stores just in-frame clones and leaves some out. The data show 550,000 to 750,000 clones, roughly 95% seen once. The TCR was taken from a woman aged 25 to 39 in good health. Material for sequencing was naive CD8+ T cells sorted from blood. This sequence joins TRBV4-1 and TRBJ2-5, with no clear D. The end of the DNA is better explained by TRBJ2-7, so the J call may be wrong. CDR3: CASSQDTGRVYEQYF. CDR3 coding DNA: TGCGCCAGCAGCCAAGATACTGGACGGGTCTACGAGCAGTACTTC.